This TCR beta chain was found in a study of T cell clonotyping in hematopoietic cell transplantation. The study's findings and limits: Higher Inverse Simpson Index values in graft donor and pretransplant recipient predicted broader posttransplant TCR diversity. Few recipient clonotypes overlapped donors; over 95% were de novo at given depth. CD4 and CD8 repertoire contributions could not be separated without sorting.

The germline CDR1 and CDR2 sequences are SQVTM and ANQGSEA. Trimming stripped 5 bases from V and 6 bases from J, with 14 bases between. The CDR3 length is 12 residues. Concerning this clone itself: What it recognizes is unknown.

Profiling relied on immunoSEQ multiplex PCR, and the TCRdb table lists in-frame clones only, not all of them. This sample has more than 3,000 clones, with about 80% found just once. The chain has TRBV29-1 and TRBJ2-7; D not certain. The sequence was obtained from a female patient aged 45-60 years who had an allogeneic stem cell transplant from an unrelated donor, so the T cells may come from the graft donor. Some clones in this sample may be carry-over from other donors' samples. Here the sequenced sample was peripheral blood mononuclear cells, taken at the time of graft-versus-host disease after allogeneic stem cell transplant. For the CDR3, the DNA is TGCAGCGTTAGCCAGTCCTTTGGCGAGCAGTACTTC. Translating gives CSVSQSFGEQYF.